The following is a T cell receptor (beta chain) sequence with its context. Its antigen is still unknown. This sample was included in a study of cytomegalovirus exposure and HLA in healthy donors. The study, taken as a whole, reports: Reports indicate that TCR beta sequences accurately predicted the HLA-A and HLA-B alleles of most subjects.

60 Vbeta and 13 Jbeta primers were used in PCR. Clones were sequenced by immunoSEQ multiplex PCR, and TCRdb holds only the in-frame ones, with some missing. The data contain 100,000 or so clones, over 75% of them seen just once; the ten biggest clones take up approximately 6.9%. CDR1 and CDR2 from the germline V gene are GTSNPN and SVGIG (reference sequence). J lost 4 bases, V lost 4 bases, and 8 bases had no gene match. The length of the CDR3 is 14 residues. This TCR was recovered from a man aged 30 to 45 in good health and CMV-seropositive. Sequencing was done on a sample of PBMCs. This chain uses TRBV30 with TRBJ1-2; 8 positions match TRBD1. This CDR3 reads CAWILAGGGYGYTF. CDR3 nucleotide sequence: TGTGCCTGGATTCTTGCAGGGGGCGGCTATGGCTACACCTTC. The variable domain in full, with the rest retrieved from reference TRBV30 and TRBJ1-2, is SQTIHQWPATLVQPVGSPLSLECTVEGTSNPNLYWYRQAAGRGLQLLFYSVGIGQISSEVPQNLSASRPQDRQFILSSKKLLLSDSGFYLCAWILAGGGYGYTFGSGTRLTVV.